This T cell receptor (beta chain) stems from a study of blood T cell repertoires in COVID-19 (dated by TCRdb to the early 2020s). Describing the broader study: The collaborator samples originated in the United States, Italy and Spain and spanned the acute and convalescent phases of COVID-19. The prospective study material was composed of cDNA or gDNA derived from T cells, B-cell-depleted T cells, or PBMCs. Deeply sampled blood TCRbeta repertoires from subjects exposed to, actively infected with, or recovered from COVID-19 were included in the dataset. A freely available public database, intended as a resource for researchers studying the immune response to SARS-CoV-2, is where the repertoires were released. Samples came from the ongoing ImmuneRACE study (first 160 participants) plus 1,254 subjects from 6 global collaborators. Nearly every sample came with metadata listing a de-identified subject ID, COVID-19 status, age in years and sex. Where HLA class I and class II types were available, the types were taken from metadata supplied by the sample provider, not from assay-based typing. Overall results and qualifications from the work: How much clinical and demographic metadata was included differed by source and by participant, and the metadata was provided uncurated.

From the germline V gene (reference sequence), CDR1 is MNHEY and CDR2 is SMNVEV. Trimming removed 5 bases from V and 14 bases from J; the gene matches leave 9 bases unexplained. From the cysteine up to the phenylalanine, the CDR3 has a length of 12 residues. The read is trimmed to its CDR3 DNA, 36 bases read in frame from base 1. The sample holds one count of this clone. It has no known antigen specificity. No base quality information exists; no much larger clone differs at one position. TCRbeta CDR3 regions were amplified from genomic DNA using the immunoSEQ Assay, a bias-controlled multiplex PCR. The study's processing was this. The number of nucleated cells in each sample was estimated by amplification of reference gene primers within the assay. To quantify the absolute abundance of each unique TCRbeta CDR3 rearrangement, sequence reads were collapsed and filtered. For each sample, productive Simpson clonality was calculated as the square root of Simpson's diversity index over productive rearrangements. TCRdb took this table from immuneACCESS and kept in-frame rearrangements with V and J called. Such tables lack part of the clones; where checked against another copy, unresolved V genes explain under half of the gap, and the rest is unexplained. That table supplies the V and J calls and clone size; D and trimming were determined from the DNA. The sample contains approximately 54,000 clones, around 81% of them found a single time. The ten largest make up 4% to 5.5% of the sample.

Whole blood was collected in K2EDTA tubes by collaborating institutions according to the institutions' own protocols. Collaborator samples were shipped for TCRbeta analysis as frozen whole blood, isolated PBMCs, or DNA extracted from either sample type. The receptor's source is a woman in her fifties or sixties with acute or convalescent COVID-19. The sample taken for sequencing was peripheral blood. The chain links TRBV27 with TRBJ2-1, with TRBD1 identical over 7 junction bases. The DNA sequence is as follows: TGTGCCAGCAGTCCACAGGGGTTAAGCAAGTTCTTC. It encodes CASSPQGLSKFF.